This T cell receptor beta chain derives from a study of blood T cell repertoires in COVID-19. About the study: Spain, Italy and the United States supplied samples that represented acute and convalescent COVID-19. PBMCs, B-cell-depleted T cells, or T cells provided the cDNA or gDNA that made up the material.

The V gene's germline CDR1 is KGHSH and CDR2 LQKENI. The CDR3 is 13 amino acids. Trimming pared 3 bases from V and 4 bases from J, leaving 9 bases between. Original handling: Reference gene primer amplification gave estimated nucleated cell counts. Data came from immunoSEQ multiplex PCR; TCRdb stores just in-frame clones and leaves some out. V and J calls and clone size follow that table, whereas D and trimming were derived from the DNA. The sample comprises approximately 250,000 clones, over 70% of which are singletons, and less than 10% rests with the top ten. Source material: peripheral blood. This TCR was sampled from a human donor in a cohort sampled during active COVID-19. This chain uses TRBV18 with TRBJ1-2, with D maybe TRBD1 (5 bases). In DNA, the CDR3 is TGTGCCAGCTCACCGGACACGGCCTATGGCTACACCTTC. It translates to CASSPDTAYGYTF.